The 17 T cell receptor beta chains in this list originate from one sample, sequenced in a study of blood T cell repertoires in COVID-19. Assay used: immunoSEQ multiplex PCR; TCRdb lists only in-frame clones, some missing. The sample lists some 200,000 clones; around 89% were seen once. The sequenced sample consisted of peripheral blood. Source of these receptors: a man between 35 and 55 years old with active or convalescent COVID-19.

CDR3 region: CATRGRVQETQYF. The DNA for the CDR3 is TGTGCCACGAGGGGGAGAGTCCAAGAGACCCAGTACTTC. The chain joins TRBV24-1 to TRBJ2-5; the D gene is possibly TRBD1 (6 bases). Germline CDR1 and CDR2: KGHDR and SFDVKD. Between the trimmed V and J ends, which lost 10 bases and 1 base, there was a span of 12 bases. This CDR3 has 13 residues.

The CDR3 spells CASSAYDRGLSNTGELFF. Written as DNA, the CDR3 is TGTGCCAGCTCCGCTTATGACAGGGGGCTATCGAACACCGGGGAGCTGTTTTTT. This sequence joins TRBV18 and TRBJ2-2; the match to TRBD1 covers 10 bases. CDR1 is KGHSH and CDR2 is LQKENI in the germline V gene. The trim removed 6 bases at V and 0 bases at J, leaving 10 bases unmatched. The CDR3 is made up of 18 amino acids.

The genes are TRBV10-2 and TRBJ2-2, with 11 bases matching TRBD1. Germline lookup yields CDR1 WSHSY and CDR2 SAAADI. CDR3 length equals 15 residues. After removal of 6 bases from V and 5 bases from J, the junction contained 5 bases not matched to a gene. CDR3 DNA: TGCGCCAGCAGCCCGGACAGGGGGCCTACCGGGGAGCTGTTTTTT. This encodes CASSPDRGPTGELFF.

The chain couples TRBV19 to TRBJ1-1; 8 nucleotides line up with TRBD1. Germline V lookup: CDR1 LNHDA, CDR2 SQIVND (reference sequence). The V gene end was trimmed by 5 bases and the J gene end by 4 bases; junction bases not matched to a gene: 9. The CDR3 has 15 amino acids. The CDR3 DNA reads TGTGCCAGTAGTGATGACAGGGGAGGCGGCACTGAAGCTTTCTTT. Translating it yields CASSDDRGGGTEAFF.

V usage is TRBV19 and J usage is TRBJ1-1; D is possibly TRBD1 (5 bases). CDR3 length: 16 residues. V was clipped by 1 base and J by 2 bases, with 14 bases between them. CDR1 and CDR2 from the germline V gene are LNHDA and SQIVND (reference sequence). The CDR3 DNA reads TGTGCCAGTAGTATAGTTTACCCAGGGCCCAACACTGAAGCTTTCTTT. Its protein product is CASSIVYPGPNTEAFF.

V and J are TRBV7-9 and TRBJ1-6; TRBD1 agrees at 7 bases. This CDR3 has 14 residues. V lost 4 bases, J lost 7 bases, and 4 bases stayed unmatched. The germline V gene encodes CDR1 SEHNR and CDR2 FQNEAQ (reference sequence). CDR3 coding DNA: TGTGCCAGCAGCTCGGGACAGAAAAATTCACCCCTCCACTTT. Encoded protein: CASSSGQKNSPLHF.

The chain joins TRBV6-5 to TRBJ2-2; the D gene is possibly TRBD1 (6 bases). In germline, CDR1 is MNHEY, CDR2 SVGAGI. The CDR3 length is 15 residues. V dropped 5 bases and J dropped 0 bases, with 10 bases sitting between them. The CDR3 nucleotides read TGTGCCAGCAGTCCAGACAGGCCGAACACCGGGGAGCTGTTTTTT. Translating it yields CASSPDRPNTGELFF.

The DNA for the CDR3 is TGTGCCACCAGCAGAGATTTCGCAGGACTAAACCCCTATGGCTACACCTTC. Its protein product is CATSRDFAGLNPYGYTF. The gene calls are TRBV15 and TRBJ1-2; D is uncertain. The CDR3 is 17 residues long. Looked up from germline, CDR1 is LNHNV and CDR2 is YYDKDF (reference sequence). Between the trimmed V and J ends, which lost 0 bases and 4 bases, there was a span of 18 bases.

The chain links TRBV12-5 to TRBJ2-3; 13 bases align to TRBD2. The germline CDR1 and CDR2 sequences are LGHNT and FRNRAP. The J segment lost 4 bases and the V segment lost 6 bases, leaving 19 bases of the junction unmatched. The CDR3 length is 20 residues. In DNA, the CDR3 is TGTGCTAGTGGCCCGCTGGGACTAGCGGGACCAACCAGAGGGGCAGATACGCAGTATTTT. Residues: CASGPLGLAGPTRGADTQYF.

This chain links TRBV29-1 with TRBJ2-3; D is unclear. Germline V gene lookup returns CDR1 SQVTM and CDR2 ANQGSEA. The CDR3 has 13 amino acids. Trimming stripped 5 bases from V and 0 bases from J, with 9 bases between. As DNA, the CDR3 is TGCAGCGTTCGGCCGACTAGCACAGATACGCAGTATTTT. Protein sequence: CSVRPTSTDTQYF.

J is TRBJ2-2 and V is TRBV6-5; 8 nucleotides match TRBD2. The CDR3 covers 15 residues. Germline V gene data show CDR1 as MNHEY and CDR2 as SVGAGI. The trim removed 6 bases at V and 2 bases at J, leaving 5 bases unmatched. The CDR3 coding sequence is TGTGCCAGCAGGACACTAGCGGAAAACACCGGGGAGCTGTTTTTT. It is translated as CASRTLAENTGELFF.

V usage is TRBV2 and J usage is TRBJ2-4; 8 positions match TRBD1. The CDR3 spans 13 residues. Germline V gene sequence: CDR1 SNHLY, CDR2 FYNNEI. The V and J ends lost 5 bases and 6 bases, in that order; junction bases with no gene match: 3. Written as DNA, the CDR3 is TGTGCCAGCAGTAGTGGACAGGGAAACATTCAGTACTTC. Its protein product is CASSSGQGNIQYF. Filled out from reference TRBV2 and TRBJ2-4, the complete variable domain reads EPEVTQTPSHQVTQMGQEVILRCVPISNHLYFYWYRQILGQKVEFLVSFYNNEISEKSEIFDDQFSVERPDGSNFTLKIRSTKLEDSAMYFCASSSGQGNIQYFGAGTRLSVL.

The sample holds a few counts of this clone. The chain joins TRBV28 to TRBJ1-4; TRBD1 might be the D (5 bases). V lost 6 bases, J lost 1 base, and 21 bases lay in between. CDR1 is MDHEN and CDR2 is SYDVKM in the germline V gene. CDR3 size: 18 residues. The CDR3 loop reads CASSSYYGAKGTNEKLFF. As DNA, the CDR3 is TGTGCCAGCAGCTCCTATTATGGGGCCAAAGGAACTAATGAAAAACTGTTTTTT.

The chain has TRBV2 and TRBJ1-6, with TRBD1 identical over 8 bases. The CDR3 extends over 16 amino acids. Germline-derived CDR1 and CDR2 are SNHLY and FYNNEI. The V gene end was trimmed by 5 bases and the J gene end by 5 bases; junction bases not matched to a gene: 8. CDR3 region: CASSLLMDRDNSPLHF. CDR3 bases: TGTGCCAGCAGTCTTTTGATGGACAGGGATAATTCACCCCTCCACTTT.

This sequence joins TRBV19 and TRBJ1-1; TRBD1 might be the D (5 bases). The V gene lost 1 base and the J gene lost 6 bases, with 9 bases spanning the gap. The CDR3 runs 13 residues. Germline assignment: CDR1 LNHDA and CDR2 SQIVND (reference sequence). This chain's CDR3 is CASSIASGSEAFF. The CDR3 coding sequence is TGTGCCAGTAGTATAGCCTCAGGGTCTGAAGCTTTCTTT.

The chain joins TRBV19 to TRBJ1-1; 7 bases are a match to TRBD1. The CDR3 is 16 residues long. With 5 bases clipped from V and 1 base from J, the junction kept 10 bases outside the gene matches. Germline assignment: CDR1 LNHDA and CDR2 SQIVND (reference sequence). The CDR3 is CASSVGNHRGNTEAFF. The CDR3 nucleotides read TGTGCCAGTAGTGTCGGAAATCACAGGGGGAACACTGAAGCTTTCTTT.

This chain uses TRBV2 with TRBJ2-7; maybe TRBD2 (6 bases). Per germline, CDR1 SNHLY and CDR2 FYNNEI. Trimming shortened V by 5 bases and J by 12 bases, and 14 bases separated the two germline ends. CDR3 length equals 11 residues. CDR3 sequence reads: CASSYGGAGYF. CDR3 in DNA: TGTGCCAGCAGTTACGGCGGGGCCGGGTACTTC.